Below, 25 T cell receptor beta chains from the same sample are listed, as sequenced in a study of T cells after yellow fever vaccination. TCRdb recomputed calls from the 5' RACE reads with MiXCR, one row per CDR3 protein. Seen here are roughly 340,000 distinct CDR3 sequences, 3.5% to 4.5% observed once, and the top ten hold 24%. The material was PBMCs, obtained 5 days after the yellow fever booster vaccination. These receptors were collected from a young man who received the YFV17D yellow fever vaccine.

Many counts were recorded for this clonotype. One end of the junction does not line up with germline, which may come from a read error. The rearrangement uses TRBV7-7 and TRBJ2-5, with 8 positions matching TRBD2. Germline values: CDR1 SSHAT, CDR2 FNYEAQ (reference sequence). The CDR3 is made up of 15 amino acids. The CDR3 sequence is CASSLGGGGQETQYF. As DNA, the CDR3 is TGTGCTAGCAGCCTGGGCGGCGGGGGGCAAGAGACCCAGTACTTC.

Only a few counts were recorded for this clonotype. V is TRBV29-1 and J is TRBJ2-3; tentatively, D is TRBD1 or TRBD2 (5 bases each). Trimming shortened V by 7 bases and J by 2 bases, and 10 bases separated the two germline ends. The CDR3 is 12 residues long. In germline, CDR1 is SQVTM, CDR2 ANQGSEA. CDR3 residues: CSGGDATDTQYF. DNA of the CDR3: TGCAGCGGAGGGGACGCCACAGATACGCAGTATTTT.

The CDR3 region has the DNA TGCGCCAGCAGCCAGTCACCGAGGGATTATGTTGGAAACACCATATATTTT. It is translated as CASSQSPRDYVGNTIYF. This chain joins TRBV4-1 and TRBJ1-3; no clear D gene. Germline loops: CDR1 MGHRA, CDR2 YSYEKL. V was cut by 3 bases and J by 3 bases, with 18 bases left in between. The CDR3 extends over 17 amino acids.

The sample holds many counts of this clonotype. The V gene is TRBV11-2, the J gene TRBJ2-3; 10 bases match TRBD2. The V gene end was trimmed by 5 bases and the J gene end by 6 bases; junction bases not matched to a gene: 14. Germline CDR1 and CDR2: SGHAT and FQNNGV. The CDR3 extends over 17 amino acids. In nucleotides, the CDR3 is TGTGCCAGCAGCCCGACCGGGCACAGCGGGGGGGCCGATACGCAGTATTTT. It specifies CASSPTGHSGGADTQYF.

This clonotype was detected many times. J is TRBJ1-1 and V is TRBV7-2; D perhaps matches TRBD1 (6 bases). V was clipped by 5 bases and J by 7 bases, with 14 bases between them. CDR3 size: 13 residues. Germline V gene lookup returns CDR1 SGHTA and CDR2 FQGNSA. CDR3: CASSRRDTFEAFF. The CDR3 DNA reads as TGTGCCAGCAGCCGACGGGACACCTTTGAAGCTTTCTTT.

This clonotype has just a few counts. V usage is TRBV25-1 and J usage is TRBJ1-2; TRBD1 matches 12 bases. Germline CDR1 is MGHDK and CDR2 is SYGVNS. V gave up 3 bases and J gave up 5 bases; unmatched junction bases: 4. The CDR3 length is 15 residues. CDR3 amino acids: CASSDGTGGLYGYTF. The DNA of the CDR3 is TGTGCCAGCAGTGACGGGACAGGGGGCTTATATGGCTACACCTTC.

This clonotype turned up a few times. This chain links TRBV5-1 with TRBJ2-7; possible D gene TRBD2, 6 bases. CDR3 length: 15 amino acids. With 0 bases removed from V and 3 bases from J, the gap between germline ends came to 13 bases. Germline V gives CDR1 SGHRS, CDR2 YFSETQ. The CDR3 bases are TGCGCCAGCAGCTTGGCTTCCGGGAGCAGCTACGAGCAGTACTTC. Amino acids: CASSLASGSSYEQYF. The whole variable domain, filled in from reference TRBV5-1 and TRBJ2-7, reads KAGVTQTPRYLIKTRGQQVTLSCSPISGHRSVSWYQQTPGQGLQFLFEYFSETQRNKGNFPGRFSGRQFSNSRSEMNVSTLELGDSALYLCASSLASGSSYEQYFGPGTRLTVT.

The CDR3: CASSSVGWTATVYEQYF. CDR3 bases: TGTGCCAGCAGCTCCGTCGGTTGGACAGCTACTGTTTACGAGCAGTACTTC. V is TRBV5-6 and J is TRBJ2-7, with a possible D match to TRBD1 (6 bases). This CDR3 has 17 residues. Looked up from germline, CDR1 is SGHDT and CDR2 is YYEEEE. Trimming left V 3 bases short and J 4 bases short, with 23 bases between.

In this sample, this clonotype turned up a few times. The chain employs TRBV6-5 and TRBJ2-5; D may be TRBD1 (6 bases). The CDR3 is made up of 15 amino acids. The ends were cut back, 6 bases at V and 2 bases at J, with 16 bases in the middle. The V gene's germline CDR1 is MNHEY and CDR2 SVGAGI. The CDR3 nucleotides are TGTGCCAGCAGCCCATACCTACAGGGTCAAGAGACCCAGTACTTC. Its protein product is CASSPYLQGQETQYF.

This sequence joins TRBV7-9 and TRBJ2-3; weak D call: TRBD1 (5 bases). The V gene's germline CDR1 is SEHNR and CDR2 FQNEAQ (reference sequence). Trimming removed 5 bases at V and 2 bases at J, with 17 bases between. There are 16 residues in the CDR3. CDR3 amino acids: CASSQGRQFYTDTQYF. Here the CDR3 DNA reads TGTGCCAGCAGCCAGGGCCGACAGTTTTACACAGATACGCAGTATTTT.

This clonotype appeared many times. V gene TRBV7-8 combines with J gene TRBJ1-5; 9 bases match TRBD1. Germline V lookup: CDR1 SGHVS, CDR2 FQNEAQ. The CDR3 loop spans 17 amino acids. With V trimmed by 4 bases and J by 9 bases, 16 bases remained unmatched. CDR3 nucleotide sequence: TGTGCCAGCAGCTCTACTAGGGGACAGGGACCACGCCGGCCCCAGCATTTT. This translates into CASSSTRGQGPRRPQHF.

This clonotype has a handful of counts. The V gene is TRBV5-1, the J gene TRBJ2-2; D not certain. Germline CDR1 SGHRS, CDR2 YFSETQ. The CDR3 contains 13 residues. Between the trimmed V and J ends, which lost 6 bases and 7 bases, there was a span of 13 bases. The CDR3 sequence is CASTDTLGGELFF. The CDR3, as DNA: TGCGCCAGCACCGACACCCTTGGCGGGGAGCTGTTTTTT.

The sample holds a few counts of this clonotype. The CDR3 sequence is CASTGTGEGTEAFF. The CDR3 DNA follows: TGTGCCAGTACCGGGACAGGGGAGGGCACTGAAGCTTTCTTT. The V gene is TRBV19, the J gene TRBJ1-1, with 10 positions matching TRBD1. The CDR3 extends over 14 amino acids. Germline trimming cut 7 bases from V and 4 bases from J; bases unmatched to any gene: 6. Germline CDR1 is LNHDA and CDR2 is SQIVND (reference sequence).

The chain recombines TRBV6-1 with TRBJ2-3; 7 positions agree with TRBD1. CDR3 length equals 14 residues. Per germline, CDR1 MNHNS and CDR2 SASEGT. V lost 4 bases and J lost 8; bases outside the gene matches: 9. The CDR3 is CASSVRGGAGTQYF. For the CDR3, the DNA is TGTGCCAGCAGTGTACGAGGGGGCGCCGGTACGCAGTATTTT.

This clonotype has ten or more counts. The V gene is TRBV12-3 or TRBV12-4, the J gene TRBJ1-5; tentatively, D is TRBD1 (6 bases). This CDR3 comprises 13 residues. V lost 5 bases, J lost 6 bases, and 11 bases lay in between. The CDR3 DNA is TGTGCCAGCAGTCTCTGGGGGGCTCAGCCCCAGCATTTT. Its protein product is CASSLWGAQPQHF.

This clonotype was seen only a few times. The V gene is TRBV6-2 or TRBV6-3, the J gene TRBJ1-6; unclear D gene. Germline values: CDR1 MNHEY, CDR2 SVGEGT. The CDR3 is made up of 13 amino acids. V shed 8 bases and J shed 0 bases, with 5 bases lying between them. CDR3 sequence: CASVGSYNSPLHF. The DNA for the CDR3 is TGTGCCAGCGTGGGCTCCTATAATTCACCCCTCCACTTT.

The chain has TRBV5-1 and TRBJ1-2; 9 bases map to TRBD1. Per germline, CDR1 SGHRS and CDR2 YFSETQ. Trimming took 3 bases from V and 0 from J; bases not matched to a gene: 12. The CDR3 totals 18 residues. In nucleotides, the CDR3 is TGCGCCAGCAGCTACGATTTTACAGGGGGCTCGTCTAACTATGGCTACACCTTC. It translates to CASSYDFTGGSSNYGYTF. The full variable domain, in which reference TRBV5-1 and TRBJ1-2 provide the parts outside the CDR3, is KAGVTQTPRYLIKTRGQQVTLSCSPISGHRSVSWYQQTPGQGLQFLFEYFSETQRNKGNFPGRFSGRQFSNSRSEMNVSTLELGDSALYLCASSYDFTGGSSNYGYTFGSGTRLTVV.

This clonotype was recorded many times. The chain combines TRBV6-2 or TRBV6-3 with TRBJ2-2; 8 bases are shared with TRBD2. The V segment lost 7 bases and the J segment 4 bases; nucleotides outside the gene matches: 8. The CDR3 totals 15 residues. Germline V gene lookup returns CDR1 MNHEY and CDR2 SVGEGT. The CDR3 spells CASTHGGEPTGELFF. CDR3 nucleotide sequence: TGTGCCAGCACACACGGGGGGGAACCCACCGGGGAGCTGTTTTTT.

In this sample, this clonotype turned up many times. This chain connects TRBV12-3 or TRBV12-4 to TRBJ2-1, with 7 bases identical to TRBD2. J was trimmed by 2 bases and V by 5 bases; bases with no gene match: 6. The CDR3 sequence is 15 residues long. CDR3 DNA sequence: TGTGCCAGCAGTAGGGCAGGGAGGGCCTACAATGAGCAGTTCTTC. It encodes CASSRAGRAYNEQFF.

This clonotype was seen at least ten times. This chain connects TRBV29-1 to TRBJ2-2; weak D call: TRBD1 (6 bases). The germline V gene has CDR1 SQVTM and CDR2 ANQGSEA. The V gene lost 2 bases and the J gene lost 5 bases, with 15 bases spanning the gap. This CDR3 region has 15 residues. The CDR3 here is CSVELGWGRTGELFF. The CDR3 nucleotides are TGCAGCGTTGAACTCGGATGGGGGCGAACCGGGGAGCTGTTTTTT.

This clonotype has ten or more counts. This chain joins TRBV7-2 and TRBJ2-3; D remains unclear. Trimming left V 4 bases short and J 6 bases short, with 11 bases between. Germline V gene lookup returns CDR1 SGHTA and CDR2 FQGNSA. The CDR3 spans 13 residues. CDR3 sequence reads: CASSSPFPDTQYF. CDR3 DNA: TGTGCCAGCAGCTCTCCTTTTCCCGATACGCAGTATTTT. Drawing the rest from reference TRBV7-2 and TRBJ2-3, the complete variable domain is GAGVSQSPSNKVTEKGKDVELRCDPISGHTALYWYRQSLGQGLEFLIYFQGNSAPDKSGLPSDRFSAERTGGSVSTLTIQRTQQEDSAVYLCASSSPFPDTQYFGPGTRLTVL.

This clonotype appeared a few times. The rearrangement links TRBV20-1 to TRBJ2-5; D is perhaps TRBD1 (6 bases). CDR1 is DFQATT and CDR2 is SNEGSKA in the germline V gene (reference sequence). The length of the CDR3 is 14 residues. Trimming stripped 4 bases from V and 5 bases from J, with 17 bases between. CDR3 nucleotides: TGCAGTGCTACCAACAGGGTCACTCGGGAGACCCAGTACTTC. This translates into CSATNRVTRETQYF.

The CDR3 loop is CASSQEIGTGSPLHF. The CDR3 nucleotides read TGCGCCAGCAGCCAAGAGATAGGGACGGGGTCACCCCTCCACTTT. The genes are TRBV4-1 and TRBJ1-6, with D maybe TRBD1 (5 bases). Germline V gene sequence: CDR1 MGHRA, CDR2 YSYEKL. Trimming pared 0 bases from V and 10 bases from J, leaving 13 bases between. The CDR3 loop spans 15 amino acids.

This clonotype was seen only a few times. The DNA for the CDR3 is TGTGCCAGCAGTTTATCGCTAGGGGGCTACGAGCAGTACGTC. It encodes CASSLSLGGYEQYV. The rearrangement uses TRBV28 and TRBJ2-7, with D possibly matching TRBD1 (6 bases). Germline values: CDR1 MDHEN, CDR2 SYDVKM. This CDR3 has 14 amino acids. With 1 base removed from V and 3 bases from J, the gap between germline ends came to 10 bases.

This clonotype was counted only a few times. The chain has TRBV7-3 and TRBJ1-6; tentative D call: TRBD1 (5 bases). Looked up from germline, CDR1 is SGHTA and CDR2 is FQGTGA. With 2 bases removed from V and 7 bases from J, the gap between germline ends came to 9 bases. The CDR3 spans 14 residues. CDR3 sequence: CASSLAGKNSPLHF. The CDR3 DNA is TGTGCCAGCAGCTTAGCAGGGAAAAATTCACCCCTCCACTTT.